A single sample is the source of the 27 T cell receptor beta chains below, sequenced in a study of Graves' ophthalmopathy and Graves' hyperthyroidism. Amplified TCR beta CDR3 regions were obtained using RNA transcripts as template. First-round RT-PCR used HTBI primers; second-round multiplex PCR followed. One entry per CDR3 protein results from TCRdb running MiXCR on the multiplex PCR reads. The data contain 300,000 to 400,000 distinct CDR3 sequences, 17% of them singletons. Sequenced material: peripheral blood. The receptors shown here come from an adult woman with stable Graves' hyperthyroidism.

In DNA form, the CDR3 reads TGTGCCTGGGACTTAGGGACTATTAGGACGGGGACCGGGGAGCTGTTTTTT. Its translation: CAWDLGTIRTGTGELFF. The chain uses TRBV30 and TRBJ2-2; TRBD2 agrees at 7 bases. This CDR3 is built from 17 residues. Germline CDR1 is GTSNPN and CDR2 is SVGIG (reference sequence). The V gene end was trimmed by 5 bases and the J gene end by 5 bases; junction bases not matched to a gene: 17.

The chain combines TRBV20-1 with TRBJ2-7, with 7 bases fitting TRBD2. The V and J ends lost 6 bases and 3 bases, in that order; junction bases with no gene match: 8. CDR3 size: 13 residues. Looked up from germline, CDR1 is DFQATT and CDR2 is SNEGSKA (reference sequence). The CDR3 sequence is CSATGGSIYEQYF. Here the CDR3 DNA reads TGCAGTGCCACGGGCGGGAGCATCTACGAGCAGTACTTC.

This clonotype was counted ten times or more. The V and J genes are TRBV27 and TRBJ2-7, with D unclear. The germline V and J ends were trimmed by 0 bases and 6 bases, with 12 bases remaining between them. CDR1 MNHEY and CDR2 SMNVEV come from the germline V gene (reference sequence). This CDR3 has 14 amino acids. The CDR3 DNA reads TGTGCCAGCAGTTTATCGCCCGGACGGGTCGAGCAGTACTTC. Its protein is CASSLSPGRVEQYF.

This clonotype was observed a handful of times. The junction does not match germline at one end; this may be a read error. The chain links TRBV5-1 to TRBJ1-1, with D unclear. There are 13 residues in the CDR3. Germline V gene lookup returns CDR1 SGHRS and CDR2 YFSETQ. The CDR3 nucleotides are TGCTCCAGCAGCTTTGGCATGAACACTGAAGCTTTCTTT. As protein: CSSSFGMNTEAFF.

There are many counts of this clonotype. This sequence joins TRBV24-1 and TRBJ2-5; 10 nucleotides line up with TRBD2. The CDR3 is made up of 15 amino acids. CDR1 is KGHDR, CDR2 SFDVKD, per germline. The V and J ends lost 5 bases and 4 bases, in that order; junction bases with no gene match: 6. The CDR3 loop reads CATSVSSGSRETQYF. The CDR3 DNA reads as TGTGCCACCAGTGTGTCTAGCGGGAGTCGAGAGACCCAGTACTTC.

This clonotype showed up many times. The rearrangement uses TRBV28 and TRBJ2-7, with D perhaps given as TRBD1 or TRBD2 (5 bases each). Germline lookup yields CDR1 MDHEN and CDR2 SYDVKM. This CDR3 is built from 15 residues. Trimming left V 4 bases short and J 1 base short, with 14 bases between. This CDR3 reads CASSWVGTGSYEQYF. In DNA, the CDR3 is TGTGCCAGCAGTTGGGTGGGGACCGGGTCCTACGAGCAGTACTTC.

The gene calls are TRBV4-1 and TRBJ1-1; D call uncertain. Trimming took 1 base from V and 4 from J, leaving 10 bases between them. There are 14 residues in the CDR3. Germline loops: CDR1 MGHRA, CDR2 YSYEKL. The DNA for the CDR3 is TGCGCCAGCAGCCAAGGACTAGGGTTCACTGAAGCTTTCTTT. It translates to CASSQGLGFTEAFF.

This clonotype was observed at least ten times. The V and J genes are TRBV15 and TRBJ1-5; 7 bases align to TRBD1. Germline V gene data show CDR1 as LNHNV and CDR2 as YYDKDF (reference sequence). With 0 bases clipped from V and 0 bases from J, the junction kept 8 bases outside the gene matches. This CDR3 is 18 amino acids long. The chain's CDR3 is CATSRDRPGQYSNQPQHF. DNA for the CDR3: TGTGCCACCAGCAGAGATCGTCCGGGACAGTATAGCAATCAGCCCCAGCATTTT.

This clonotype was counted ten times or more. The gene calls are TRBV29-1 and TRBJ2-2, with TRBD2 as a possible D gene (6 bases). The germline V and J ends were trimmed by 3 bases and 7 bases, with 15 bases remaining between them. Germline assignment: CDR1 SQVTM and CDR2 ANQGSEA. The CDR3 has 14 amino acids. The DNA of the CDR3 is TGCAGCGTTGAGGCCCGGGGGAATTACGGGGAGCTGTTTTTT. Translation: CSVEARGNYGELFF.

This clonotype showed up many times. The CDR3 region is CASSFHTGGRAYEQYF. Written as DNA, the CDR3 is TGTGCCAGCAGTTTCCATACAGGGGGCCGGGCCTACGAGCAGTACTTC. V and J are TRBV12-3 or TRBV12-4 and TRBJ2-7; TRBD1 matches at 9 bases. V dropped 3 bases and J dropped 2; count of bases not matched to a gene: 8. The CDR3 has 16 residues.

This clonotype has at least ten counts. Just one base apart from a much larger clone, this may be a read error. V and J are TRBV11-2 and TRBJ2-5; D gene uncertain. Deletions cut 2 bases from V and 4 bases from J, with 2 bases between. Germline V CDR1 and CDR2: SGHAT, FQNNGV. This CDR3 comprises 11 residues. The CDR3 DNA is TGTGCCAGCAGCTTAATAGAGACCCAGTACTTC. Translated, it gives CASSLIETQYF. Full variable domain (remainder filled in from reference TRBV11-2 and TRBJ2-5): EAGVAQSPRYKIIEKRQSVAFWCNPISGHATLYWYQQILGQGPKLLIQFQNNGVVDDSQLPKDRFSAERLKGVDSTLKIQPAKLEDSAVYLCASSLIETQYFGPGTRLLVL.

This clonotype has at least ten counts. CDR3 in amino acids: CASRKPGTAGFYEQYF. The CDR3 DNA reads TGTGCCAGCAGGAAACCCGGGACAGCGGGCTTCTACGAGCAGTACTTC. This chain joins TRBV6-2 or TRBV6-3 and TRBJ2-7; D perhaps matches TRBD1 (7 bases). Germline V CDR1 and CDR2: MNHEY, SVGEGT. CDR3 size: 16 residues. The V and J ends lost 6 bases and 3 bases respectively, with 21 bases between them.

This clonotype showed up just a few times. The rearrangement links TRBV19 to TRBJ1-5; maybe TRBD1 (6 bases). In germline, CDR1 is LNHDA, CDR2 SQIVND (reference sequence). The CDR3 is 13 amino acids. Trimming stripped 10 bases from V and 0 bases from J, with 10 bases between. CDR3 residues: CATGVYSNQPQHF. CDR3 bases: TGTGCCACAGGGGTCTATAGCAATCAGCCCCAGCATTTT. The full variable domain, with the rest looked up from reference TRBV19 and TRBJ1-5, is DGGITQSPKYLFRKEGQNVTLSCEQNLNHDAMYWYRQDPGQGLRLIYYSQIVNDFQKGDIAEGYSVSREKKESFPLTVTSAQKNPTAFYLCATGVYSNQPQHFGDGTRLSIL.

This clonotype was counted many times. J is TRBJ2-7 and V is TRBV2; 9 nucleotides match TRBD2. The germline CDR1 and CDR2 sequences are SNHLY and FYNNEI. CDR3 size: 13 residues. Trimming removed 7 bases from V and 2 bases from J; junction bases left unmatched: 3. The CDR3 protein is CASKRTSAYEQYF. The CDR3 nucleotides read TGTGCCAGCAAACGGACTAGCGCCTACGAGCAGTACTTC. The entire variable domain, with the rest obtained from reference TRBV2 and TRBJ2-7, is as follows: EPEVTQTPSHQVTQMGQEVILRCVPISNHLYFYWYRQILGQKVEFLVSFYNNEISEKSEIFDDQFSVERPDGSNFTLKIRSTKLEDSAMYFCASKRTSAYEQYFGPGTRLTVT.

The chain joins TRBV27 to TRBJ2-7; either TRBD1 or TRBD2 may fit D (5 bases each). Germline V gene lookup returns CDR1 MNHEY and CDR2 SMNVEV (reference sequence). V was clipped by 5 bases and J by 2 bases, with 22 bases between them. This CDR3 region has 17 residues. The CDR3: CASSGGWSEYGTYEQYF. DNA for the CDR3: TGTGCCAGCAGTGGGGGATGGAGTGAGTATGGGACCTACGAGCAGTACTTC.

In its sample, this clonotype was seen many times. The chain carries TRBV5-1 and TRBJ2-2; the match to TRBD2 covers 12 bases. Per germline, CDR1 SGHRS and CDR2 YFSETQ. Unmatched junction bases numbered 8, after V lost 2 bases and J lost 6 bases. The CDR3 totals 17 residues. CDR3 protein: CASSFPSGRANAGELFF. DNA for the CDR3: TGCGCCAGCAGCTTCCCTAGCGGGAGGGCCAACGCCGGGGAGCTGTTTTTT.

There are many counts of this clonotype. Compared with germline, one end of the junction differs, possibly owing to a read error. The chain joins TRBV6-1 to TRBJ1-1; possibly TRBD1 for D (6 bases). Germline assignment: CDR1 MNHNS and CDR2 SASEGT. The CDR3 is made up of 12 amino acids. The CDR3 bases are TGTGCCTCTCGGACAGTCCACACTGAAGCTCTCTTT. As protein: CASRTVHTEALF.

As for this clonotype: Germline is not matched at one junction end, which may reflect a read error. The rearrangement uses TRBV6-1 and TRBJ2-7, with a tentative D call TRBD2 (6 bases). Per germline, CDR1 MNHNS and CDR2 SASEGT. This CDR3 spans 13 amino acids. CDR3 sequence (DNA): TGTGCCAGCAGTGAAGTGGGGGGTTACGATCAGTACTTC. This codes for CASSEVGGYDQYF.

In this sample, this clonotype turned up a few times. The gene calls are TRBV20-1 and TRBJ2-7, with D maybe TRBD2 (6 bases). CDR3 length: 15 amino acids. The germline V gene has CDR1 DFQATT and CDR2 SNEGSKA (reference sequence). V lost 0 bases, J lost 5 bases, and 17 bases lay in between. The CDR3 nucleotides are TGCAGTGCTAGAGATCTCGGCGGGACGCACCACGAGCAGTACTTC. The encoded protein is CSARDLGGTHHEQYF.

The sample holds many counts of this clonotype. The chain recombines TRBV29-1 with TRBJ1-1, with D perhaps TRBD1 (5 bases). The V and J ends lost 2 bases and 7 bases respectively, with 14 bases between them. CDR1 is SQVTM and CDR2 is ANQGSEA in the germline V gene. The CDR3 consists of 13 residues. The CDR3 region is CSVEQGLRFEAFF. DNA of the CDR3: TGCAGCGTTGAACAGGGCCTACGTTTTGAAGCTTTCTTT.

This clonotype was found many times. The rearrangement links TRBV6-2 or TRBV6-3 to TRBJ2-5, with 13 bases fitting TRBD2. The germline gives CDR1 MNHEY, CDR2 SVGEGT. This CDR3 has 17 amino acids. The V segment lost 2 bases and the J segment 2 bases; nucleotides outside the gene matches: 5. The CDR3 nucleotides are TGTGCCAGCAGTTACGGACTAGCGGGAGCCCTGCAAGAGACCCAGTACTTC. Its translation: CASSYGLAGALQETQYF.

This clonotype was detected ten times or more. CDR3 nucleotide sequence: TGTGCCAGCAGCCCGGAGACGGCTGAAGCTTTCTTT. This sequence encodes CASSPETAEAFF. The V gene is TRBV28, the J gene TRBJ1-1; no reliable D call. CDR1 is MDHEN, CDR2 SYDVKM, per germline. The CDR3 runs to 12 residues. Between the trimmed V and J ends, which lost 6 bases and 6 bases, there was a span of 11 bases.

This clonotype was picked up many times. The chain couples TRBV12-3 or TRBV12-4 to TRBJ2-3; 7 nucleotides align to TRBD1. V lost 6 bases and J lost 4; bases outside the gene matches: 1. This CDR3 has 12 residues. CDR3 sequence (DNA): TGTGCCAGCAGCAGGGGGTCAGATACGCAGTATTTT. It is translated as CASSRGSDTQYF.

This clonotype was found many times. This chain uses TRBV7-9 with TRBJ2-2, with a possible D match to TRBD1 (5 bases). The CDR3 spans 15 residues. CDR1 and CDR2 (germline): SEHNR, FQNEAQ (reference sequence). Trimming stripped 5 bases from V and 4 bases from J, with 14 bases between. The CDR3 loop reads CASSRAGLGTGELFF. As DNA, the CDR3 is TGTGCCAGCAGCCGAGCAGGGCTGGGCACCGGGGAGCTGTTTTTT.

Comments on this clonotype: One end of the junction does not line up with germline, which may come from a read error. The rearrangement uses TRBV29-1 and TRBJ2-5, with TRBD2 matching over 10 bases. Germline loops: CDR1 SQVTM, CDR2 ANQGSEA. The CDR3 extends over 14 amino acids. DNA of the CDR3: TGCAGCGTGGAAGGAGCGGGGGGGGCGGAGACCCAGTACTTC. Residues: CSVEGAGGAETQYF.

This clonotype was recorded at least ten times. V gene TRBV12-3 or TRBV12-4 combines with J gene TRBJ2-1; 7 nucleotides agree with TRBD2. With V trimmed by 6 bases and J by 4 bases, 18 bases remained unmatched. This CDR3 spans 18 amino acids. CDR3 in DNA: TGTGCCAGCAGCACTAGAGGGTGGGCGGGAGTAGGTTACAATGAGCAGTTCTTC. Residues: CASSTRGWAGVGYNEQFF.

This clonotype was seen repeatedly, ten times or more. V is TRBV14 and J is TRBJ2-5; tentative D call: TRBD1 (6 bases). CDR3 size: 13 residues. Trimming left V 4 bases short and J 7 bases short, with 13 bases between. Germline CDR1 and CDR2: SGHDN and FVKESK. CDR3 in amino acids: CASSRDIEWTQYF. CDR3 nucleotides: TGTGCCAGCAGCCGGGACATAGAGTGGACCCAGTACTTC.